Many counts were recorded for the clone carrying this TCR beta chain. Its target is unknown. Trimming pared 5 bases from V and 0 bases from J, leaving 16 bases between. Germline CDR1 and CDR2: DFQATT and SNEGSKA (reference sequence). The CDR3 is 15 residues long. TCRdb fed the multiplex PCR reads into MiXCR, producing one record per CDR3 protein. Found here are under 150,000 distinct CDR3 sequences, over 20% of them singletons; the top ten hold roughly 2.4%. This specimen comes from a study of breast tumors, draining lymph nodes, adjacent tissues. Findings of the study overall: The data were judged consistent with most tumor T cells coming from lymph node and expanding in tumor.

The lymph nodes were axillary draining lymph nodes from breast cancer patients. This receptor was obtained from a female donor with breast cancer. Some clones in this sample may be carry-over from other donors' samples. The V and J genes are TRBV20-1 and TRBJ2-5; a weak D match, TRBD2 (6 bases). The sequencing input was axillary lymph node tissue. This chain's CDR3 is CSAPQPDYYQETQYF. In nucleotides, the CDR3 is TGCAGTGCTCCACAACCGGACTACTACCAAGAGACCCAGTACTTC.